This T cell receptor (beta chain) was profiled in a study of tumor-infiltrating lymphocytes in primary liver carcinoma. Both RNA and DNA were isolated together from about 20-30 mg of bulk tissue that had not been sorted. Priming with a constant-region primer yielded TCR beta cDNA from around 540 ng total RNA. Slightly modified ARM-PCR, run as three nested multiplex PCR rounds, produced the TCR beta libraries. Use of TRBV1-TRBV30 forward primers with a C-beta reverse primer characterized the first two PCR rounds, which lasted about 10 cycles each. TCRdb ran MiXCR on the multiplex PCR reads and lists one entry per CDR3 protein. Of approximately 110,000 distinct CDR3 sequences detected, 55% to 75% appear once; the ten largest clones hold over 7%. The CDR3 sequence is 12 residues long. Germline CDR1 and CDR2: WSHSY and SAAADI. Notes on this clonotype: This could be a read error, since a much larger clone is one nucleotide away.

This chain connects TRBV10-2 to TRBJ1-5; D remains ambiguous. This receptor was taken from an older woman with primary liver carcinoma and hepatitis B virus infection. Sequencing was performed on liver tumor tissue from sampling region 1. Subset meaning: tumor region T1, superior pole. CDR3: CASSEVRLAQHF. In DNA, the CDR3 is TGTGCCAGCAGCGAAGTACGATTAGCCCAGCATTTT.